Following are 6 T cell receptor beta chains from one sample sequenced in a study of cytomegalovirus exposure and HLA in healthy donors. Both 60 Vbeta primers and 13 Jbeta primers went into the PCR. TCRdb keeps only in-frame clones here, not all; method: immunoSEQ multiplex PCR. This sample yields around 180,000 clones, of which roughly nine tenths are seen a single time; more than 0.2% belongs to the top ten. Material for sequencing was PBMCs. Source of these receptors: a girl younger than two in good health and CMV-seronegative.

The genes are TRBV4-1 and TRBJ1-5; no firm D call. The CDR3 loop spans 13 amino acids. V was trimmed by 4 bases and J by 7 bases, leaving 11 bases between them. The germline V gene has CDR1 MGHRA and CDR2 YSYEKL. The CDR3 loop is CASSRTTTQPQHF. CDR3 nucleotide sequence: TGCGCCAGCAGCCGAACTACGACCCAGCCCCAGCATTTT.

The rearrangement uses TRBV11-2 and TRBJ2-7; 9 nucleotides match TRBD1. The CDR3 runs 14 residues. Germline loops: CDR1 SGHAT, CDR2 FQNNGV. Trimming took 1 base from V and 7 from J; bases not matched to a gene: 5. The CDR3 DNA follows: TGTGCCAGCAGCTTAGGGGACAGGGTAAAGGAGCAGTACTTC. Translated: CASSLGDRVKEQYF. The whole variable domain, filled in from reference TRBV11-2 and TRBJ2-7, reads EAGVAQSPRYKIIEKRQSVAFWCNPISGHATLYWYQQILGQGPKLLIQFQNNGVVDDSQLPKDRFSAERLKGVDSTLKIQPAKLEDSAVYLCASSLGDRVKEQYFGPGTRLTVT.

The rearrangement joins TRBV4-2 to TRBJ2-5, with TRBD1 matching 8 bases. The CDR3 sequence is 15 residues long. The germline V gene has CDR1 LGHNA and CDR2 YNFKEQ. V shed 2 bases and J 5 bases; nucleotides not matched to a gene: 7. CDR3 sequence (DNA): TGTGCCAGCAGCCAATGGACAGGGATGGTGGAGACCCAGTACTTC. As protein: CASSQWTGMVETQYF.

The table lists this clone with a few counts. The chain is built from TRBV7-2 and TRBJ1-5, with D possibly being TRBD1 (5 bases). CDR3 length: 14 residues. The ends were cut back, 5 bases at V and 6 bases at J, with 14 bases in the middle. CDR1 is SGHTA and CDR2 is FQGNSA in the germline V gene. CDR3 amino acids: CASSPNSGFQPQHF. CDR3 nucleotide sequence: TGTGCCAGCAGCCCAAACTCAGGGTTTCAGCCCCAGCATTTT.

The chain recombines TRBV6-5 with TRBJ2-1; 8 bases are shared with TRBD1. The CDR3 runs to 14 residues. From germline, CDR1 is MNHEY and CDR2 SVGAGI. Trimming at V came to 2 bases and at J to 8 bases, leaving 5 bases not matched to a gene. The CDR3 coding sequence is TGTGCCAGCAGTTACGGCAGGGGGCTCGATGAGCAGTTCTTC. Its translation is CASSYGRGLDEQFF.

The V and J genes are TRBV6-5 and TRBJ2-3; TRBD2 matches 13 bases. The CDR3 runs to 15 residues. The J segment lost 4 bases and the V segment lost 6 bases, leaving 4 bases of the junction unmatched. Germline loops: CDR1 MNHEY, CDR2 SVGAGI. CDR3 coding DNA: TGTGCCAGCAGCCGCGGACTAGCGGGGGCAGATACGCAGTATTTT. Its protein product is CASSRGLAGADTQYF.